This T cell receptor beta chain originates from a study of shared T cell receptors in the human thymus. Trimming removed 3 bases at V and 2 bases at J, with 23 bases between. This CDR3 region has 19 residues. Looked up from germline, CDR1 is KGHSH and CDR2 is LQKENI. Repertoires were generated with immunoSEQ multiplex PCR, while TCRdb's copy carries only in-frame clones and drops some. The data contain hundreds of thousands of clones, more than 75% of them singletons. These same records also appear under a second study, on human thymus T cells. This second study notes: Those donating were healthy Finnish infants in corrective surgery for congenital heart defects. Related research found strongly overlapping thymic repertoires in unrelated individuals.

Sequenced material: thymocytes. This chain joins TRBV18 and TRBJ1-5, with D possibly TRBD1 on 5 matching bases. The receptor was isolated from a boy in the first two years of life with a congenital heart defect. The CDR3 bases are TGTGCCAGCTCACCGAGCGCAGGGAGCGGGTTATATGGCAATCAGCCCCAGCATTTT. It specifies CASSPSAGSGLYGNQPQHF.